One sample yielded the 16 T cell receptor beta chains listed below, sequenced in a study of cytomegalovirus exposure and HLA in healthy donors. The PCR made use of 60 Vbeta and 13 Jbeta primers. Clones were read by immunoSEQ multiplex PCR, and TCRdb kept only the in-frame ones, dropping some. The table shows 170,000 or so clones, with 70% to 90% occurring only once. Sequencing was carried out using PBMCs. The receptors originated from a girl under 18 in good health and CMV-seropositive.

This sequence joins TRBV5-6 and TRBJ2-3, with 9 positions matching TRBD1. V dropped 3 bases and J dropped 3; count of bases not matched to a gene: 2. CDR1 SGHDT and CDR2 YYEEEE come from the germline V gene. The CDR3 extends over 14 amino acids. The CDR3 nucleotides read TGTGCCAGCAGCTATGGGACAGGGACAGATACGCAGTATTTT. Protein sequence: CASSYGTGTDTQYF.

This chain uses TRBV19 with TRBJ1-1, with TRBD1 matching over 8 bases. The germline V gene encodes CDR1 LNHDA and CDR2 SQIVND (reference sequence). CDR3 size: 15 residues. J was trimmed by 1 base and V by 6 bases; bases with no gene match: 7. CDR3 DNA: TGTGCCAGTAGCCGACAGGGGAGGTCGAACACTGAAGCTTTCTTT. This translates into CASSRQGRSNTEAFF. Variable domain in full (rest from reference TRBV19 and TRBJ1-1): DGGITQSPKYLFRKEGQNVTLSCEQNLNHDAMYWYRQDPGQGLRLIYYSQIVNDFQKGDIAEGYSVSREKKESFPLTVTSAQKNPTAFYLCASSRQGRSNTEAFFGQGTRLTVV.

V and J are TRBV10-3 and TRBJ2-7; a weak D match, TRBD2 (5 bases). CDR3 length: 15 amino acids. Per germline, CDR1 ENHRY and CDR2 SYGVKD. Trimming took off 2 bases at V and 0 bases at J, with 11 bases between the two ends. The DNA for the CDR3 is TGTGCCATCAGTGAGGAGCGGTCGATCTCCTACGAGCAGTACTTC. This translates into CAISEERSISYEQYF.

The chain combines TRBV7-3 with TRBJ2-3; the D gene is possibly TRBD2 (5 bases). Trimming cost V 5 bases and J 1 base, with 7 bases left between them. CDR1 is SGHTA, CDR2 FQGTGA, per germline. CDR3 length: 13 residues. CDR3 protein: CASSAGGTDTQYF. The CDR3 coding sequence is TGTGCCAGCAGCGCCGGGGGCACAGATACGCAGTATTTT.

This chain connects TRBV9 to TRBJ1-1; tentative D call: TRBD1 (5 bases). V lost 0 bases and J 7 bases, leaving 10 bases between the germline ends. The CDR3 extends over 13 amino acids. Germline V gives CDR1 SGDLS, CDR2 YYNGEE. The DNA of the CDR3 is TGTGCCAGCAGCGTAGGGGACTGGGGTGAAGCTTTCTTT. Translating gives CASSVGDWGEAFF.

This clone appeared a few times. This rearrangement joins TRBV6-5 to TRBJ2-5; D perhaps matches TRBD2 (5 bases). V was trimmed by 5 bases and J by 4 bases, leaving 11 bases between them. This CDR3 has 13 residues. Germline CDR1 and CDR2: MNHEY and SVGAGI. As DNA, the CDR3 is TGTGCCAGCAGTCGGGGTGGTGGAGAGACCCAGTACTTC. Translating gives CASSRGGGETQYF.

The V and J genes are TRBV5-6 and TRBJ1-1, with a possible D match to TRBD1 (5 bases). CDR3 size: 14 residues. CDR1 SGHDT and CDR2 YYEEEE come from the germline V gene. Trimming took off 0 bases at V and 3 bases at J, with 9 bases between the two ends. Here the CDR3 reads CASSLVPGDTEAFF. The CDR3, as DNA: TGTGCCAGCAGCTTGGTCCCGGGGGACACTGAAGCTTTCTTT.

The chain joins TRBV5-1 to TRBJ2-7, with 9 bases matching TRBD1. V shed 4 bases, J shed 3 bases, and the junction held 5 bases outside the gene matches. Germline CDR1 reads SGHRS; CDR2 reads YFSETQ. The CDR3 has 14 residues. CDR3 protein: CASSQTGGDYEQYF. CDR3 DNA sequence: TGCGCCAGCAGCCAGACAGGGGGGGACTACGAGCAGTACTTC.

The rearrangement uses TRBV6-5 and TRBJ1-2; 9 bases agree with TRBD1. V lost 2 bases and J lost 7; bases outside the gene matches: 8. The CDR3 sequence is 15 residues long. Looked up from germline, CDR1 is MNHEY and CDR2 is SVGAGI. The CDR3 region is CASSYTGTGSSGYTF. In DNA form, the CDR3 reads TGTGCCAGCAGTTACACCGGGACAGGGTCGTCTGGCTACACCTTC.

The rearrangement links TRBV30 to TRBJ1-1, with TRBD1 matching 10 bases. Germline-derived CDR1 and CDR2 are GTSNPN and SVGIG (reference sequence). J was trimmed by 1 base and V by 7 bases; bases with no gene match: 12. This CDR3 comprises 16 residues. The CDR3 bases are TGTGCCTCGGACCGGGACAGGGGCTCAAGGAACACTGAAGCTTTCTTT. It codes for CASDRDRGSRNTEAFF.

The V and J genes are TRBV18 and TRBJ1-3, with 10 bases fitting TRBD1. Germline CDR1 and CDR2: KGHSH and LQKENI. There are 16 residues in the CDR3. The trim removed 3 bases at V and 0 bases at J, leaving 2 bases unmatched. Written as DNA, the CDR3 is TGTGCCAGCTCACCGGGACAGGGGCCCTCTGGAAACACCATATATTTT. Translation gives CASSPGQGPSGNTIYF.

The gene calls are TRBV5-1 and TRBJ2-5; 7 bases match TRBD1. The CDR3 covers 14 residues. Germline V gene lookup returns CDR1 SGHRS and CDR2 YFSETQ. V trimming: 2 bases; J trimming: 3 bases; junction bases outside the gene matches: 4. CDR3 loop: CASSFGTDKETQYF. In DNA, the CDR3 is TGCGCCAGCAGCTTTGGGACAGATAAAGAGACCCAGTACTTC. The full variable domain, in which reference TRBV5-1 and TRBJ2-5 provide the parts outside the CDR3, is KAGVTQTPRYLIKTRGQQVTLSCSPISGHRSVSWYQQTPGQGLQFLFEYFSETQRNKGNFPGRFSGRQFSNSRSEMNVSTLELGDSALYLCASSFGTDKETQYFGPGTRLLVL.

The chain is built from TRBV27 and TRBJ1-4; tentatively, D is TRBD1 (6 bases). The CDR3 contains 14 residues. V shed 6 bases and J shed 8 bases, with 16 bases lying between them. Germline assignment: CDR1 MNHEY and CDR2 SMNVEV (reference sequence). CDR3 region: CASSPYRAPEKLFF. The CDR3 DNA follows: TGTGCCAGCAGCCCCTACAGGGCGCCGGAAAAACTGTTTTTT.

This chain connects TRBV5-1 to TRBJ2-2; possibly TRBD1 for D (5 bases). The CDR3 consists of 15 residues. Per the germline V gene, CDR1 is SGHRS and CDR2 is YFSETQ. Trimming cost V 4 bases and J 0 bases, with 10 bases left between them. This CDR3 is CASSPTDANTGELFF. In DNA, the CDR3 is TGCGCCAGCAGCCCGACAGACGCGAACACCGGGGAGCTGTTTTTT.

The rearrangement joins TRBV7-9 to TRBJ1-1; 8 bases are shared with TRBD1. Germline V lookup: CDR1 SEHNR, CDR2 FQNEAQ (reference sequence). This CDR3 contains 15 residues. V lost 0 bases and J lost 10; bases outside the gene matches: 10. DNA for the CDR3: TGTGCCAGCAGCTTAGCGTTAACAGGGGGACCTGTAGCTTTCTTT. It is translated as CASSLALTGGPVAFF.

This clone was recorded only once. The rearrangement links TRBV5-6 to TRBJ1-2; the match to TRBD1 covers 9 bases. The CDR3 is 15 amino acids. Trimming removed 3 bases from V and 0 bases from J; junction bases left unmatched: 3. Germline V gene data show CDR1 as SGHDT and CDR2 as YYEEEE. CDR3 sequence reads: CASSSGTGTNYGYTF. For the CDR3, the DNA is TGTGCCAGCAGCTCCGGGACAGGGACTAACTATGGCTACACCTTC.